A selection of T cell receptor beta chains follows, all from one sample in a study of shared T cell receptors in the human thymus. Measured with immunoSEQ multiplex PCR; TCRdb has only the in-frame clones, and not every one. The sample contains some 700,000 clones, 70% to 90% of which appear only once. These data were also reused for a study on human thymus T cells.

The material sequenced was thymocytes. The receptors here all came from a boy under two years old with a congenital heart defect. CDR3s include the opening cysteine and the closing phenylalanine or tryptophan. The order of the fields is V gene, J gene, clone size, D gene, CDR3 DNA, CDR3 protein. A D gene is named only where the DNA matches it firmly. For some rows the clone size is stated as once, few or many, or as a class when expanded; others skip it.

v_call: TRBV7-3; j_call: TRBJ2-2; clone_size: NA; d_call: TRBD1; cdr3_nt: TGTGCCAGCAGCTCGAACGGACAGGGTCGTACCGGGGAGCTGTTTTTT; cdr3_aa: CASSSNGQGRTGELFF
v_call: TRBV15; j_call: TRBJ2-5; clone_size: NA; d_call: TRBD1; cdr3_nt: TGTGCCACCAGCAGAGATGGTACAGGGGGCATGGAGACCCAGTACTTC; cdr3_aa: CATSRDGTGGMETQYF
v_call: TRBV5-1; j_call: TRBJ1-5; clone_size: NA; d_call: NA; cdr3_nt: TGCGCCAGCAGCTTGGTCGGAAGGGAGGGTCAGCCCCAGCATTTT; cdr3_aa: CASSLVGREGQPQHF
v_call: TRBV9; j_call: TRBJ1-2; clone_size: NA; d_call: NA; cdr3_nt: TGTGCCAGCAGCACGCGATGGGCAGGGAAGGACTATGGCTACACCTTC; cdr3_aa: CASSTRWAGKDYGYTF
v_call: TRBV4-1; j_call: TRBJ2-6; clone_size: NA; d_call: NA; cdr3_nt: TGCGCCAGCAGCCTGACATGGACAGCAGTTTCTGGGGCCAACGTCCTGACTTTC; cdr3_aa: CASSLTWTAVSGANVLTF
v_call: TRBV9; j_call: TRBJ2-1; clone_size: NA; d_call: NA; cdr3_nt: TGTGCCAGCAGCGTAGGGGACTCCCACTACAATGAGCAGTTCTTC; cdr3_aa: CASSVGDSHYNEQFF
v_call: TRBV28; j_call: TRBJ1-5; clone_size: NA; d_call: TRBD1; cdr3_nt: TGTGCCAGCAGTAAGGACAGGGAAATCCCCAATCAGCCCCAGCATTTT; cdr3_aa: CASSKDREIPNQPQHF
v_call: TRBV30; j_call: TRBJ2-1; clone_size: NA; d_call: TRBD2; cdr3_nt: TGTGCCTGGACCCTGACTAGCGGGACTTCCGATAGCGGTGCCAGATACAATGAGCAGTTCTTC; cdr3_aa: CAWTLTSGTSDSGARYNEQFF
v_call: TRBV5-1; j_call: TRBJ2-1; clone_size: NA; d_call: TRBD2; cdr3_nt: TGCGCCAGCAGCCCCGGGACTAGCGGGAGGTACCGCTACAATGAGCAGTTCTTC; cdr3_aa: CASSPGTSGRYRYNEQFF
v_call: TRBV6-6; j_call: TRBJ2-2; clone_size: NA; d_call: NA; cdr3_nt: TGTGCCAGCAGGGGACTTCTCGCGAACACCGGGGAGCTGTTTTTT; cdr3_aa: CASRGLLANTGELFF
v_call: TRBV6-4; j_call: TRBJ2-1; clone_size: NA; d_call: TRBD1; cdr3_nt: TGTGCCAGCAGTGACTCGGGACAGGGGACCAGCTCCTACAATGAGCAGTTCTTC; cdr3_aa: CASSDSGQGTSSYNEQFF
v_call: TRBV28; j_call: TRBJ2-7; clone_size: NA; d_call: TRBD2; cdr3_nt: TGTGCCAGCAGCCGCCCGGTAGCGGGAGGGCCCTACGAGCAGTACTTC; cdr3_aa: CASSRPVAGGPYEQYF
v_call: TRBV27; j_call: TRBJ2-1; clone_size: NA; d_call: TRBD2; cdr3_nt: TGTGCCAGCAGTCCCTTAGCGGGAGGGCCTCGCGATGAGCAGTTCTTC; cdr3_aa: CASSPLAGGPRDEQFF
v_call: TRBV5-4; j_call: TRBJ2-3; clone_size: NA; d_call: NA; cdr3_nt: TGTGCCAGCAGCTTGCTTACTAGCCGGCCTACTACAGATACGCAGTATTTT; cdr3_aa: CASSLLTSRPTTDTQYF
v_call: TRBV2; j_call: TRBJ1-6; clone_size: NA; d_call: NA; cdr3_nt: TGTGCCAGCAGTGACAGGGGTGGCAATTCACCCCTCCACTTT; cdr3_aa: CASSDRGGNSPLHF
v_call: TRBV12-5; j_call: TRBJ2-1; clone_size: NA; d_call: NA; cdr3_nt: TGTGCTAGTGGACCCCGGGAGTTAACCTACAATGAGCAGTTCTTC; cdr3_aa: CASGPRELTYNEQFF
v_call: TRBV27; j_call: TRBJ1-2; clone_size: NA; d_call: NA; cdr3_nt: TGTGCCAGCAGTTTATCGAGTTCAGGCAACTTATATGGCTACACCTTC; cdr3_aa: CASSLSSSGNLYGYTF
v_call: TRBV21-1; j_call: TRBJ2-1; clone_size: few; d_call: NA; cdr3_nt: TGTGCCAGCAGCAAAGCGGGTCTATCTAGGCCCCCCTACAATGAGCAGTTCTTC; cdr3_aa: CASSKAGLSRPPYNEQFF
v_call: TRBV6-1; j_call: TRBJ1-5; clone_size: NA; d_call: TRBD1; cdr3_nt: TGTGCCAGCAACCTCGTACAGGGGTTTTGTCAGCCCCAGCATTTT; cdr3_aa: CASNLVQGFCQPQHF
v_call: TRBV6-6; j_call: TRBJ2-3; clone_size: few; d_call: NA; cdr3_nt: TGTGCCAGCACCCAGAGGGGGGGTAGGGATACGCAGTATTTT; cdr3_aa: CASTQRGGRDTQYF
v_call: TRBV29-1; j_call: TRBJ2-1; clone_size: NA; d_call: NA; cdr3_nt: TGCAGCCTCGGACCGGACCAACAAGGGGGCAATGAGCAGTTCTTC; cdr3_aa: CSLGPDQQGGNEQFF
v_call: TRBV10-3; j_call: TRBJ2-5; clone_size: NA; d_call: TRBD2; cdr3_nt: TGTGCCAGCGGGAGAACGTGGGAGACCCAGTACTTC; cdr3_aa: CASGRTWETQYF
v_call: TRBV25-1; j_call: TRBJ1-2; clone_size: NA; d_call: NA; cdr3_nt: TGTGCCAGCAGTGGCGACAGCTATGGCTACACCTTC; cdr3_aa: CASSGDSYGYTF
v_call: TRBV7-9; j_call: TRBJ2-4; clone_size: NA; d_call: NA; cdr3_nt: TGTGCCAGCAGCCCTAGTGGGACTCCAGCCAAAAACATTCAGTACTTC; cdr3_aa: CASSPSGTPAKNIQYF
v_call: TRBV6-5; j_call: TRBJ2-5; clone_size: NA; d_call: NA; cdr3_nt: TGTGCCAGCAGTTACTCGAGCAGGTGGGAGACCCAGTACTTC; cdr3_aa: CASSYSSRWETQYF
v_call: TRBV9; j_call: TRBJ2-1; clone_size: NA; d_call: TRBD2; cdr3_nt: TGTGCCAGCAGCCCTAGGGGGCTAGCGGGAGTAAATGAGCAGTTCTTC; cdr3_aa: CASSPRGLAGVNEQFF
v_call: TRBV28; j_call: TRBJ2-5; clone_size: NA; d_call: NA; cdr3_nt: TGTGCCAGCAGTCGCCAACGGAGCGGCCAAGAGACCCAGTACTTC; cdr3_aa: CASSRQRSGQETQYF
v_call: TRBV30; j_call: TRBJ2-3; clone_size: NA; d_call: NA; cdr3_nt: TGTGCCTGGAGTCAAGTCGGAGGGGGCACAGATACGCAGTATTTT; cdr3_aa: CAWSQVGGGTDTQYF
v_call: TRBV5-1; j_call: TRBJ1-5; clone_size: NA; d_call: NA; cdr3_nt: TGCGCCAGCAGCTTGGAAGGGGTCCCCGATCAGCCCCAGCATTTT; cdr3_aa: CASSLEGVPDQPQHF
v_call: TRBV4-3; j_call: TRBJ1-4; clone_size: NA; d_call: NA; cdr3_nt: TGCGCCAGCAGCCGGTTGGGACACCTTAATGAAAAACTGTTTTTT; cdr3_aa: CASSRLGHLNEKLFF
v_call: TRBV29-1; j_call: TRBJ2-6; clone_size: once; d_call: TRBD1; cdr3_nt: TGCAGCGTCGGAAATGACAGGGGATCTGGGGCCAACGTCCTGACTTTC; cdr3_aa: CSVGNDRGSGANVLTF